This T cell receptor (beta chain) was captured in a study of cytomegalovirus exposure and HLA in healthy donors. Turning to the study itself: The same platform as the roughly 670 first-cohort repertoires was used for the 130 or so validation repertoires, a later analysis reported.

In the case of this clone: No antigen is known for it.

Notes on the study in general: Subsequent analysis showed first-cohort TCR clusters tending to co-occur in 95 to 150 validation repertoires. It was confirmed in vitro that three of the CMV-associated chains were specific for CMV antigens.

Using immunoSEQ multiplex PCR, the repertoire was profiled, and TCRdb retains in-frame clones only, with some absent. The table includes roughly 200,000 clones, 86% detected once. The sequencing sample was made of PBMCs. The sequence derives from a man aged 30 to 45 in good health and CMV-seropositive.

CDR3 DNA: TGTGCCAGCAGCTTATGGGAGACCGCAACTAATGAAAAACTGTTTTTT. The encoded protein is CASSLWETATNEKLFF. The rearrangement joins TRBV7-9 to TRBJ1-4; D unclear. V lost 2 bases, J lost 0 bases, and 10 bases lay in between. The CDR3 consists of 16 residues. Germline V gene data show CDR1 as SEHNR and CDR2 as FQNEAQ (reference sequence). Complete variable domain (other parts from reference TRBV7-9 and TRBJ1-4): DTGVSQNPRHKITKRGQNVTFRCDPISEHNRLYWYRQTLGQGPEFLTYFQNEAQLEKSRLLSDRFSAERPKGSFSTLEIQRTEQGDSAMYLCASSLWETATNEKLFFGSGTQLSVL.